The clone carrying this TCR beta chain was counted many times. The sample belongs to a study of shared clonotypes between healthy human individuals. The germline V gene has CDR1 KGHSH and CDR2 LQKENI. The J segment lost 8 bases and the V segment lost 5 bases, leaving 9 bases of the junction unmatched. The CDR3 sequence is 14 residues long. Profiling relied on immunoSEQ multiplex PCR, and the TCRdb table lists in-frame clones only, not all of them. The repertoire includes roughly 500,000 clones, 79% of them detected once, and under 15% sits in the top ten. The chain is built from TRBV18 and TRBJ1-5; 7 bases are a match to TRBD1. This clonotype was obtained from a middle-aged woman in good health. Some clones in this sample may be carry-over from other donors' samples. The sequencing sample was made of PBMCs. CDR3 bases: TGTGCCAGCTCAAGCTCGGGACAGCTGGAGCCCCAGCATTTT. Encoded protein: CASSSSGQLEPQHF. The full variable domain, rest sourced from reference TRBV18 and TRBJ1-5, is NAGVMQNPRHLVRRRGQEARLRCSPMKGHSHVYWYRQLPEEGLKFMVYLQKENIIDESGMPKERFSAEFPKEGPSILRIQQVVRGDSAAYFCASSSSGQLEPQHFGDGTRLSIL.